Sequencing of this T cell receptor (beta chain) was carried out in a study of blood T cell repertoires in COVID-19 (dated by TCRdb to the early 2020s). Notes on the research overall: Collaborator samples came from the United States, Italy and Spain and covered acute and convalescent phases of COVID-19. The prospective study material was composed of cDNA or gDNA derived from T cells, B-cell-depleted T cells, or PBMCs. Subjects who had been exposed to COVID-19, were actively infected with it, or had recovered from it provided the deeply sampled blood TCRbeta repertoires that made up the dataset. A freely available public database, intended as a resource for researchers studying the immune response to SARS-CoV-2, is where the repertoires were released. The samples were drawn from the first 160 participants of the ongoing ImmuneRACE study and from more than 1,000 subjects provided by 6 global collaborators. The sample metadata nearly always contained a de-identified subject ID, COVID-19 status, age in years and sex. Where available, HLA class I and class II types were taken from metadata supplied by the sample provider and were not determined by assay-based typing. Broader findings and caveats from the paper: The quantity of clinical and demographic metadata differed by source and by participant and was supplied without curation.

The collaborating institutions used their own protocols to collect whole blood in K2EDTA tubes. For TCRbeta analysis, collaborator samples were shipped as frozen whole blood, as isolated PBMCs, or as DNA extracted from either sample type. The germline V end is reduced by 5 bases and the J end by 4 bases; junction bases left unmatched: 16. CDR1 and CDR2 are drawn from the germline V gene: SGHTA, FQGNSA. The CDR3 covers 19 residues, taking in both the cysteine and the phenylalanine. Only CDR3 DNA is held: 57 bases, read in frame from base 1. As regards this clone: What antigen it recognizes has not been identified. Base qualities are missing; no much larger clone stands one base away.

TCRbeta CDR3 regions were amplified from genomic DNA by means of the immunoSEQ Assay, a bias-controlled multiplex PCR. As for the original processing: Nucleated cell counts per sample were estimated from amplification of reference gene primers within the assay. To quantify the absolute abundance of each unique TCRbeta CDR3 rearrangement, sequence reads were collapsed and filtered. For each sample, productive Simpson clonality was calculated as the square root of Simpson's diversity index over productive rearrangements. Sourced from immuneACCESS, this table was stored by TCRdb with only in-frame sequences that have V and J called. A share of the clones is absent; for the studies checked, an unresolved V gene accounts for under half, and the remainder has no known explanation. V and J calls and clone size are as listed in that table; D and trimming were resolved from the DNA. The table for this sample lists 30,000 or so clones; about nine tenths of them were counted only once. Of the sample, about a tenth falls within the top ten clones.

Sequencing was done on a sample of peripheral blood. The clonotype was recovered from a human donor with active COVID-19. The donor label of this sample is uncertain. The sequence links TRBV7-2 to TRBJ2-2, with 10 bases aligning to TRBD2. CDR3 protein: CASSAPRALGLALTGELFF. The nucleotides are TGTGCCAGCAGCGCACCCCGGGCGTTGGGACTAGCGCTCACCGGGGAGCTGTTTTTT.